The 8 T cell receptor beta chains reported below all come from one sample, sequenced in a study of identical twins. Each CDR3 protein gets one entry after TCRdb re-called the 5' RACE reads with MiXCR. Here the sample spans approximately 620,000 distinct CDR3 sequences, 8.5% to 9.5% being singletons. This sample also belongs to another study, concerning yellow fever vaccine responses in identical twins.

The sequenced sample was PBMCs. The source of these receptors is a young woman in good health.

This clonotype was seen only a few times. The chain employs TRBV10-3 and TRBJ2-3; 11 positions match TRBD2. This CDR3 has 18 residues. CDR1 is ENHRY and CDR2 is SYGVKD in the germline V gene. V dropped 2 bases and J dropped 1; count of bases not matched to a gene: 8. The CDR3 DNA is TGTGCCATCAGTGAGGGTCCCGGGACTAGCGGCCGCACAGATACGCAGTATTTT. This codes for CAISEGPGTSGRTDTQYF.

This clonotype was seen at least ten times. The rearrangement uses TRBV12-3 or TRBV12-4 and TRBJ2-7; TRBD2 matches at 8 bases. V was pared by 4 bases and J by 4 bases, with 9 bases of the junction left unmatched. The CDR3 consists of 15 residues. The CDR3 coding sequence is TGTGCCAGCAGTTCCGGGGGGGCAGGAGGGTACGAGCAGTACTTC. Residues: CASSSGGAGGYEQYF.

The chain employs TRBV29-1 and TRBJ2-6; D possibly corresponds to TRBD2 (5 bases). The CDR3 is 14 residues long. CDR1 and CDR2 (germline): SQVTM, ANQGSEA. The germline V and J ends were trimmed by 8 bases and 2 bases, with 13 bases remaining between them. This CDR3 is CSSKPGTGANVLTF. CDR3 coding DNA: TGCAGCTCTAAACCCGGGACTGGGGCCAACGTCCTGACTTTC.

This clonotype came up many times. CDR3 nucleotides: TGCGCCAGCAGCCAAGAAGGCCTAGCGGGTGAAGAGACCCAGTACTTC. Protein product: CASSQEGLAGEETQYF. V and J are TRBV4-3 and TRBJ2-5; 8 bases are a match to TRBD2. The V gene's germline CDR1 is LGHNA and CDR2 YSLEER. The CDR3 is 16 residues long. The V gene end was trimmed by 0 bases and the J gene end by 3 bases; junction bases not matched to a gene: 6.

This clonotype was counted ten times or more. V is TRBV12-3 or TRBV12-4 and J is TRBJ1-4; no clear D. The CDR3 spans 11 residues. Trimming shortened V by 5 bases and J by 2 bases, and 0 bases separated the two germline ends. CDR3 loop: CASSTNEKLFF. The CDR3, as DNA: TGTGCCAGCAGTACTAATGAAAAACTGTTTTTT.

DNA for the CDR3: TGCGCCAGCAGCTCGGACAGCGGAAACACCATATATTTT. Its translation is CASSSDSGNTIYF. The chain is built from TRBV5-1 and TRBJ1-3, with D tentatively TRBD1 (6 bases). CDR3 size: 13 residues. CDR1 is SGHRS and CDR2 is YFSETQ in the germline V gene. V was clipped by 3 bases and J by 4 bases, with 8 bases between them.

This clonotype was seen only a few times. J is TRBJ1-4 and V is TRBV12-3 or TRBV12-4, with TRBD1 matching 12 bases. V was clipped by 5 bases and J by 7 bases; unmatched bases: 5. The CDR3 covers 15 residues. CDR3 region: CASSQGQGAGEKLFF. The CDR3 DNA is TGTGCCAGCAGTCAGGGACAGGGGGCGGGTGAAAAACTGTTTTTT.

The table lists this clonotype with a few counts. The CDR3 DNA reads as TGCAGTGCTAGCCCTAGCAAAGAGACCCAGTACTTC. Amino acids: CSASPSKETQYF. The chain combines TRBV20-1 with TRBJ2-5, with D possibly TRBD2 on 5 matching bases. Per germline, CDR1 DFQATT and CDR2 SNEGSKA (reference sequence). This CDR3 region has 12 residues. V lost 3 bases, J lost 3 bases, and 8 bases lay in between.